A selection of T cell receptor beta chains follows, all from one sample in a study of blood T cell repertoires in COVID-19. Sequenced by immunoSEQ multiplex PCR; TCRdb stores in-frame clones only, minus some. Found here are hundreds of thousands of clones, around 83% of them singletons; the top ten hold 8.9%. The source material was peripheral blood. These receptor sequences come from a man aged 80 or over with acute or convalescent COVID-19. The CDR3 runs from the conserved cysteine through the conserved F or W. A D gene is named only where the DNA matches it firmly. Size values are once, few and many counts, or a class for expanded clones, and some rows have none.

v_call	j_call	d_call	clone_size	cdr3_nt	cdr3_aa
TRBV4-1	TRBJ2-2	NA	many	TGCGCCAGTGCCCACGGGTCGAACACCGGGGAGCTGTTTTTT	CASAHGSNTGELFF
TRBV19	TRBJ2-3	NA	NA	TGTGCCAGTAGGAATCTGAGGTTGGACAAAGGGAGCACAGATACGCAGTATTTT	CASRNLRLDKGSTDTQYF
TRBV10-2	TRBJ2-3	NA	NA	TGCGCCAGCAGTGAGAGCGGGAGCACAGATACGCAGTATTTT	CASSESGSTDTQYF
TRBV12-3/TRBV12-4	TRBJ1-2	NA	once	TGTGCCAGCAGTTTTGGTCAGCGGGGCTACACCTTC	CASSFGQRGYTF
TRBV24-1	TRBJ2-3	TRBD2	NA	TGTGCCACCGCCGGGACTAGCGGGAGGGGTAGCACAGATACGCAGTATTTT	CATAGTSGRGSTDTQYF
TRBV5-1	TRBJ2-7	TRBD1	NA	TGCGCCAGCAGCACCCGACAGGGGCCACCCTACGAGCAGTACTTC	CASSTRQGPPYEQYF
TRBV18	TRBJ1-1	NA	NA	TGTGCCAGCTCACTTTCACAGGAGAACACTGAAGCTTTCTTT	CASSLSQENTEAFF
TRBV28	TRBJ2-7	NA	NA	TGTGCCAGCAGTTTAGGCAGGCCCTACGAGCAGTACTTC	CASSLGRPYEQYF
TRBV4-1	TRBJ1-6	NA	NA	TGCGCCAGCAGCCAAGTGATCGGGGGAGGTAATTCACCCCTCCACTTT	CASSQVIGGGNSPLHF
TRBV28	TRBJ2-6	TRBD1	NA	TGTGCCAGCAGTTTCCCAGGACAGGGTATTGCTGGGGCCAACGTCCTGACTTTC	CASSFPGQGIAGANVLTF
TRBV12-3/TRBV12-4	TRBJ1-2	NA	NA	TGTGCCAGCAGTGGCGGAGGGGCCCCGGGCTACACCTTC	CASSGGGAPGYTF
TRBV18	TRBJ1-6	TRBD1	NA	TGTGCCAGCTCATCGACAGGGGCCTCTTCACCCCTCCACTTT	CASSSTGASSPLHF
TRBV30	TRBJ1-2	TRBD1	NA	TGTGCCTGGAGTCCGGGACAGGGGGTTGGGGGCTACACCTTC	CAWSPGQGVGGYTF
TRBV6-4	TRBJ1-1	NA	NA	TGTGCCAGCAGTAGGGACTGGAACACTGAAGCTTTCTTT	CASSRDWNTEAFF
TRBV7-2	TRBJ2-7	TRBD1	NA	TGTGCCAGCAGCTTATTGGTACAGGGGATGAGCGAGCAGTACTTC	CASSLLVQGMSEQYF
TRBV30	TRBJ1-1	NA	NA	TGTGCCTGGAGTGTAACTTTCTCGCAGGTAGCTTTCTTT	CAWSVTFSQVAFF
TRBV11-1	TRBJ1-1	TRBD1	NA	TGTGCCAGCAGCTGGGGACAGCAGAACACTGAAGCTTTCTTT	CASSWGQQNTEAFF
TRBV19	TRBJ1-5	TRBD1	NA	TGTGCCAGTAGTAGGGACAGGGGGATGCCCCAGCATTTT	CASSRDRGMPQHF
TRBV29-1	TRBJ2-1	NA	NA	TGCAGCGTTGTGCGGAGTAATGAGCAGTTCTTC	CSVVRSNEQFF
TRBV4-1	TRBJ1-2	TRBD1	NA	TGCGCCAGCAGCCAAAGCGACAGGGGGATCTATGGCTACACCTTC	CASSQSDRGIYGYTF
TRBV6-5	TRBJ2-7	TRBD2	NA	TGTGCCAGCAGGGTACCGGGACTAGCGGGCGAGCAGTACTTC	CASRVPGLAGEQYF
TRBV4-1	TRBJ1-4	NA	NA	TGCGCCAGCAGCCAAGAACAGTCAATTGATGTTGAAAAACTGTTTTTT	CASSQEQSIDVEKLFF
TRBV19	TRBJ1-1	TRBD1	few	TGTGCCAGTAGAACGACAGGGTTTCAGGGGAACACTGAAGCTTTCTTT	CASRTTGFQGNTEAFF
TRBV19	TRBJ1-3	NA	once	TGTGCCAGTAGTATCTCGGTTTTCACTGGAAACACCATATATTTT	CASSISVFTGNTIYF
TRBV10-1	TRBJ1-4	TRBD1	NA	TGCGCCAGCAGCGATCGGACAGGAACTAATGAAAAACTGTTTTTT	CASSDRTGTNEKLFF